This TCR beta chain was observed in a study of T cells in Graves' hyperthyroidism and ophthalmopathy. It was RNA transcripts that yielded the amplified TCR beta CDR3 regions. With the HTBI primer set, the TCR CDR3 went through a first round of RT-PCR. TCRdb redid the calling of the multiplex PCR reads with MiXCR, one entry per CDR3 protein. This table holds around 450,000 distinct CDR3 sequences, approximately 13% found once. This CDR3 has 18 residues. Germline lookup yields CDR1 SGHAT and CDR2 FQNNGV. Trimming at V came to 4 bases and at J to 5 bases, leaving 16 bases not matched to a gene. Findings of the study overall: Ophthalmopathy was separated from stable hyperthyroidism by a 13 V-J model.

Patients having uncontrolled infection, another autoimmune disease, pregnancy or lactation were not included. Fresh peripheral blood, around 9.5 ml, yielded the PBMCs. As to this clonotype: Antigen specificity is unknown.

The TCR comes from a woman aged 18-29 years with Graves' hyperthyroidism. Sample: blood. This chain uses TRBV11-2 with TRBJ2-7; 11 bases are shared with TRBD2. This chain's CDR3 is CASSSRALTSGSGNEQYF. Written as DNA, the CDR3 is TGTGCCAGCAGCTCGCGGGCTCTCACTAGCGGGAGTGGCAACGAGCAGTACTTC.